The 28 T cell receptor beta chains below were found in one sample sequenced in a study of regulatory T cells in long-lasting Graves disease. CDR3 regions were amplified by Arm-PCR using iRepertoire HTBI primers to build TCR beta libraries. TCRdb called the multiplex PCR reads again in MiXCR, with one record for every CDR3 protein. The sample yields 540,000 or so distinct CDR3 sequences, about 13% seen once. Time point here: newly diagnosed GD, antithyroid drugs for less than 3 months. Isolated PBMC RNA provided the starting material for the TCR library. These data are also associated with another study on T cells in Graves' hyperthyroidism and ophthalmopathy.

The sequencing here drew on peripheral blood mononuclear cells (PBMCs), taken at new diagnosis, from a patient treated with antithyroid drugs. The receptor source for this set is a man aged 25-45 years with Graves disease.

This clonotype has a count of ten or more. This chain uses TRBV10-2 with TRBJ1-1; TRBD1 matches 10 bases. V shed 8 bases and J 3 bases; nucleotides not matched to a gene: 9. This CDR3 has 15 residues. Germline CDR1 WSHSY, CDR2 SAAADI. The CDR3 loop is CASWAWTGGDTEAFF. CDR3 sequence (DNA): TGCGCCAGCTGGGCTTGGACAGGGGGAGACACTGAAGCTTTCTTT.

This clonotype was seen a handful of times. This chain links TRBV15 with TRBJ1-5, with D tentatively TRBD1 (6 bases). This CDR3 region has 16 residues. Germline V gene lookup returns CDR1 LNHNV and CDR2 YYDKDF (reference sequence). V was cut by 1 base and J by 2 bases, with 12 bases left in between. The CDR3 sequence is CATSRARGNGNQPQHF. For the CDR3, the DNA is TGTGCCACCAGCAGAGCCAGGGGTAATGGCAATCAGCCCCAGCATTTT.

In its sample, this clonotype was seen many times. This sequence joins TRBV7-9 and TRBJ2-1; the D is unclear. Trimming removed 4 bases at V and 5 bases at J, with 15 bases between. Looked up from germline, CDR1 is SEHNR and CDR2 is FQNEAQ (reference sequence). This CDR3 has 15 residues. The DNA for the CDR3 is TGTGCCAGCAGCTCCCCGGTGTCTCTCAACAATGAGCAGTTCTTC. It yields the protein CASSSPVSLNNEQFF.

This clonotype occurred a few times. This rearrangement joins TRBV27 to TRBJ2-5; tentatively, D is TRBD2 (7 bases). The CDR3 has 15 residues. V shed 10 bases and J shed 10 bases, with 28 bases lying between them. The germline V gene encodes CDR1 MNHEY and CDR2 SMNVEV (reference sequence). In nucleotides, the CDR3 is TGTGCCACCCAACCTGCGGTCGGGCGAGGGGGGGGCCAGTACTTC. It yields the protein CATQPAVGRGGGQYF.

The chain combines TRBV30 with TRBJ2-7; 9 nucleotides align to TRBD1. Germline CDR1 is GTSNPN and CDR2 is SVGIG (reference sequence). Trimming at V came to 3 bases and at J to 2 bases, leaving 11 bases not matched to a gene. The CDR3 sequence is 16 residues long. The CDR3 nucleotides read TGTGCCTGGAGGGACCCCGGGACAGGGCAAACCTACGAGCAGTACTTC. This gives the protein CAWRDPGTGQTYEQYF.

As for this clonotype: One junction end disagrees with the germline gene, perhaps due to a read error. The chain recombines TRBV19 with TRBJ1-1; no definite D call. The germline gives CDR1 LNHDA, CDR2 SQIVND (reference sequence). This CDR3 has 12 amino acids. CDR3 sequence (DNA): TGTGCCAGCCGCCGGGGTAGCACTGAAGCTTCCTTT. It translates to CASRRGSTEASF. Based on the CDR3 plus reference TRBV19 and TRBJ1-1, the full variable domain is DGGITQSPKYLFRKEGQNVTLSCEQNLNHDAMYWYRQDPGQGLRLIYYSQIVNDFQKGDIAEGYSVSREKKESFPLTVTSAQKNPTAFYLCASRRGSTEASFGQGTRLTVV.

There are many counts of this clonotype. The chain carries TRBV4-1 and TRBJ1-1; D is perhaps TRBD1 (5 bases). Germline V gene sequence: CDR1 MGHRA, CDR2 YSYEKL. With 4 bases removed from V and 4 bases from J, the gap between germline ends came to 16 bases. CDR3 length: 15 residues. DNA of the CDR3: TGCGCCAGCAGCCTTCCAGGGTGGGGCGGCACTGAAGCTTTCTTT. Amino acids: CASSLPGWGGTEAFF.

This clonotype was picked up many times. Here the CDR3 DNA reads TGCGCCAGCAGCCAAGATCGAAGTTCCTCTAAGACGAAGTACTTC. This translates into CASSQDRSSSKTKYF. The chain links TRBV4-1 to TRBJ2-5, with D uncertain. The germline V gene encodes CDR1 MGHRA and CDR2 YSYEKL. The CDR3 has 15 residues. The V end lost 0 bases, the J end lost 12 bases, and 20 bases lay between the germline ends.

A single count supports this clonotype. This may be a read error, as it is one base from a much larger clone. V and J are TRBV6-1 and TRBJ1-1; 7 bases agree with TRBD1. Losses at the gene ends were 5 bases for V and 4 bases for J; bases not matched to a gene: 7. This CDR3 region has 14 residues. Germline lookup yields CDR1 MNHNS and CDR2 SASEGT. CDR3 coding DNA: TGTGCCAGCAGTCGCATTACAGGGGTCACTGAAGCTTTCTTT. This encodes CASSRITGVTEAFF.

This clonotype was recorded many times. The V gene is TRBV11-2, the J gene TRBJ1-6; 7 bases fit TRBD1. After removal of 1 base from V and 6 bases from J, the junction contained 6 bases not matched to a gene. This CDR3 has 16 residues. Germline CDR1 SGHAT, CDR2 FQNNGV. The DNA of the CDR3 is TGTGCCAGCAGCTTAGCCACCGGGACAGCTAATTCACCCCTCCACTTT. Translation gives CASSLATGTANSPLHF.

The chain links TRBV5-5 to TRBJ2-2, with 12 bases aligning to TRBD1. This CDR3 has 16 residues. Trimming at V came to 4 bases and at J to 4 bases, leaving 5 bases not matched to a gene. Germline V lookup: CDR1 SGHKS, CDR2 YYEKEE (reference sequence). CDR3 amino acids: CASSPGQGAITGELFF. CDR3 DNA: TGTGCCAGCAGCCCGGGACAGGGGGCGATCACCGGGGAGCTGTTTTTT.

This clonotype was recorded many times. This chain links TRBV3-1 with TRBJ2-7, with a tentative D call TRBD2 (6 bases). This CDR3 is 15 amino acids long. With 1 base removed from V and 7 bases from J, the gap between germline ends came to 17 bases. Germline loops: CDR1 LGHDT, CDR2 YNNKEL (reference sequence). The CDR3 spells CASSQVTSRDSEQYF. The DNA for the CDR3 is TGTGCCAGCAGCCAAGTAACTAGCCGAGATTCGGAGCAGTACTTC.

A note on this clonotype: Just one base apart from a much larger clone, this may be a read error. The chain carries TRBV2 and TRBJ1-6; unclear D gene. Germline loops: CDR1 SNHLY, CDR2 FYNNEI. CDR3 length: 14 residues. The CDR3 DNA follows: TGTGCCAGTTGGACGGCCTCCTATAATTCACCCCCCCACTTT. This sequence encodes CASWTASYNSPPHF. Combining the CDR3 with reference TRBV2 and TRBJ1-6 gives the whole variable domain EPEVTQTPSHQVTQMGQEVILRCVPISNHLYFYWYRQILGQKVEFLVSFYNNEISEKSEIFDDQFSVERPDGSNFTLKIRSTKLEDSAMYFCASWTASYNSPPHFGNGTRLTVT.

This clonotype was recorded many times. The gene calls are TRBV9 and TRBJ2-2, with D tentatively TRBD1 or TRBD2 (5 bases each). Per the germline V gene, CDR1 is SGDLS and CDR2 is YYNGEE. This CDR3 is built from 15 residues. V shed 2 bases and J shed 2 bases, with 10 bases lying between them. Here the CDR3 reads CASSVGGLNTGELFF. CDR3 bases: TGTGCCAGCAGCGTTGGGGGTCTTAACACCGGGGAGCTGTTTTTT.

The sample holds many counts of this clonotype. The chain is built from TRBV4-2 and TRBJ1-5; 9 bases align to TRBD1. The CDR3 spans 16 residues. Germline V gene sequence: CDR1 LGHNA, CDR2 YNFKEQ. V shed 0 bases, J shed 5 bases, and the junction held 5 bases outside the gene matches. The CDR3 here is CASSQEWTGVDQPQHF. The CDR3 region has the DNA TGTGCCAGCAGCCAAGAGTGGACAGGGGTGGATCAGCCCCAGCATTTT.

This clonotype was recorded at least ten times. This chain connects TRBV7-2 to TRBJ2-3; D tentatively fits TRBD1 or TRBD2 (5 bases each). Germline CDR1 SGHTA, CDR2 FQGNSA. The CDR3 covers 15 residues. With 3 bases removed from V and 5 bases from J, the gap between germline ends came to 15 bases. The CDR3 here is CASSFTTTTGDTQYF. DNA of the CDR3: TGTGCCAGCAGCTTTACGACTACCACAGGAGATACGCAGTATTTT. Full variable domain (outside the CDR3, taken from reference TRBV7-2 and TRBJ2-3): GAGVSQSPSNKVTEKGKDVELRCDPISGHTALYWYRQSLGQGLEFLIYFQGNSAPDKSGLPSDRFSAERTGGSVSTLTIQRTQQEDSAVYLCASSFTTTTGDTQYFGPGTRLTVL.

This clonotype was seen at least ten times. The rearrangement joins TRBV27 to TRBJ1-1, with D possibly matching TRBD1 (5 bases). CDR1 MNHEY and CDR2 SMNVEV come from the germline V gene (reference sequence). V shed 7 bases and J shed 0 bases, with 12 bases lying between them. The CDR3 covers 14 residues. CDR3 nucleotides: TGTGCCAGCACCACCCAGGGAATGAACACTGAAGCTTTCTTT. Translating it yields CASTTQGMNTEAFF.

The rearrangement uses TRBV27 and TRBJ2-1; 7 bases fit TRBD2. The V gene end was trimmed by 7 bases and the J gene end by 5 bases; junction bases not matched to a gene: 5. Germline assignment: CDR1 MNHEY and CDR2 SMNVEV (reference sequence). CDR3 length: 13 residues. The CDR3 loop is CASTAGAHNEQFF. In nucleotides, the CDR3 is TGTGCCAGCACTGCGGGAGCGCACAATGAGCAGTTCTTC.

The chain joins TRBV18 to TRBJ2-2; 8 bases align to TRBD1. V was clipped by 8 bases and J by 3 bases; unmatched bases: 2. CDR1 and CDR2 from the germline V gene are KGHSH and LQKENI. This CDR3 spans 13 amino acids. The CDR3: CASTDRDTGELFF. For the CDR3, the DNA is TGTGCCAGCACGGACAGGGACACCGGGGAGCTGTTTTTT.

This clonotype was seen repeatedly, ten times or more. CDR3 coding DNA: TGCAGTGCATACATACCGGGACTCGCTGGTGTGCAGTACTTC. Amino acid sequence: CSAYIPGLAGVQYF. V gene TRBV20-1 combines with J gene TRBJ2-7; D may be TRBD2 (6 bases). The V end lost 6 bases, the J end lost 9 bases, and 24 bases lay between the germline ends. The germline V gene encodes CDR1 DFQATT and CDR2 SNEGSKA (reference sequence). The CDR3 has 14 amino acids.

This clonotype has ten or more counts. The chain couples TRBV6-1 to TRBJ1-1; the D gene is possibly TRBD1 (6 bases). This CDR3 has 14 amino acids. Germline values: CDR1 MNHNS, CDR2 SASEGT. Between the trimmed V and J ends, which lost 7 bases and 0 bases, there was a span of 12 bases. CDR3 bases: TGTGCCAGCACCCCGGGACAAGTGAACACTGAAGCTTTCTTT. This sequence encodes CASTPGQVNTEAFF.

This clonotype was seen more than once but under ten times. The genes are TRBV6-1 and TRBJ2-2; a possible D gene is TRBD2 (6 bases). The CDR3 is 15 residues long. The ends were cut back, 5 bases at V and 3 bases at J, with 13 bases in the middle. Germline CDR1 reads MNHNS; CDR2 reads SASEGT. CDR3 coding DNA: TGTGCCAGCAGTCCCCCCCAGCGGGACACCGGGGAGCTGTTTTTT. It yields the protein CASSPPQRDTGELFF.

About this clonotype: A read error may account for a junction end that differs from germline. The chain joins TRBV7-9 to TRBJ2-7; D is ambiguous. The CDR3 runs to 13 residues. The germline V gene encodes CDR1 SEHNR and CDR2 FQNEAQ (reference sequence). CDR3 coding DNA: TGTGCCAGCAACTTAGACGGCGGCTACGAGCAGTACTTC. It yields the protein CASNLDGGYEQYF. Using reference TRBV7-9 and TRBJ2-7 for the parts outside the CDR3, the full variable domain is DTGVSQNPRHKITKRGQNVTFRCDPISEHNRLYWYRQTLGQGPEFLTYFQNEAQLEKSRLLSDRFSAERPKGSFSTLEIQRTEQGDSAMYLCASNLDGGYEQYFGPGTRLTVT.

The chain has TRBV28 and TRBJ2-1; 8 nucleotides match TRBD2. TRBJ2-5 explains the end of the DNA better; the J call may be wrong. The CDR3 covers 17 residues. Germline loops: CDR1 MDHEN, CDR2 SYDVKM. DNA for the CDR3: TGTGCCAGCAGTTTACGCACCGGGACTAGTAGGCGAGAGACCCAGTACTTC. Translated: CASSLRTGTSRRETQYF.

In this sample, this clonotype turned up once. DNA of the CDR3: TGTGCCAGCAGCTCTGGTTGGGGTGGCTACACCTTC. Its protein is CASSSGWGGYTF. The chain carries TRBV7-2 and TRBJ1-2; D uncertain. V was pared by 4 bases and J by 7 bases, with 10 bases between. The CDR3 contains 12 residues. Looked up from germline, CDR1 is SGHTA and CDR2 is FQGNSA.

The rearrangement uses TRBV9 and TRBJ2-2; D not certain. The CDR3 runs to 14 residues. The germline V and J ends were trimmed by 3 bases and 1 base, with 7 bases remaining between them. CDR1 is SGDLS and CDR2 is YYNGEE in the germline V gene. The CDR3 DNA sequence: TGTGCCAGCAGCGCTAGACAGAACACCGGGGAGCTGTTTTTT. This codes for CASSARQNTGELFF.

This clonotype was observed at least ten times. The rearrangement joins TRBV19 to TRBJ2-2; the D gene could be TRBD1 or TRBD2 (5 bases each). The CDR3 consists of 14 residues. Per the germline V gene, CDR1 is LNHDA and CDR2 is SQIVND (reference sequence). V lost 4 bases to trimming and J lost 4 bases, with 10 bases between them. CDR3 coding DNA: TGTGCCAGTAGTACGGGGACGGTCACCGGGGAGCTGTTTTTT. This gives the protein CASSTGTVTGELFF.

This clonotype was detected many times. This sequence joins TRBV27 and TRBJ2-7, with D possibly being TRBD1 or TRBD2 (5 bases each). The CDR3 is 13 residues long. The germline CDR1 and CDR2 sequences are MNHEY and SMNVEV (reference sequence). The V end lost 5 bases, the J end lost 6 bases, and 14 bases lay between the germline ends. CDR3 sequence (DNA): TGTGCCAGCAGTGACCGACGGGACGGCGAGCAGTACTTC. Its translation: CASSDRRDGEQYF.